Following are 3 T cell receptor beta chains from one sample sequenced in a study of T cells in Graves' hyperthyroidism and ophthalmopathy. Using RNA transcripts as the source, TCR beta CDR3 regions were amplified. TCR CDR3 regions were first amplified by RT-PCR with HTBI primers. TCRdb ran MiXCR on the multiplex PCR reads and lists one entry per CDR3 protein. The sample includes hundreds of thousands of distinct CDR3 sequences, roughly 15% of them seen just once. The sample was blood. The source of these receptors is a woman in her thirties or forties with Graves' ophthalmopathy.

There are many counts of this clonotype. The rearrangement joins TRBV9 to TRBJ2-6; D remains ambiguous. Germline CDR1 and CDR2: SGDLS and YYNGEE. This CDR3 has 16 residues. Trimming took 3 bases from V and 0 from J, leaving 10 bases between them. The CDR3 loop is CASSGAWGSGANVLTF. CDR3 bases: TGTGCCAGCAGCGGGGCGTGGGGCTCTGGGGCCAACGTCCTGACTTTC.

This clonotype was seen many times. The chain uses TRBV11-2 and TRBJ2-7; D may be TRBD2 (7 bases). The CDR3 is 15 residues long. The ends were cut back, 2 bases at V and 2 bases at J, with 13 bases in the middle. Per germline, CDR1 SGHAT and CDR2 FQNNGV. In DNA, the CDR3 is TGTGCCAGCAGCTTAAATCGGGGGGCACCCTACGAGCAGTACTTC. Protein sequence: CASSLNRGAPYEQYF.

This clonotype came up a few times. This chain joins TRBV11-1 and TRBJ2-3, with D perhaps matching TRBD2 (5 bases). This CDR3 is 16 amino acids long. Deletions cut 2 bases from V and 6 bases from J, with 18 bases between. Germline assignment: CDR1 SGHAT and CDR2 FQDESV (reference sequence). CDR3 sequence: CASSLWIRVGADTQYF. The CDR3 coding sequence is TGTGCCAGCAGCTTATGGATCCGTGTGGGAGCCGATACGCAGTATTTT.